The entry that follows covers one TCR beta chain sequence. What it recognizes is unknown. The sample is drawn from a study of cytomegalovirus exposure and HLA in healthy donors. Study conclusions and caveats: Exclusion as indistinguishable affected some V segments, including TRBV6-2 and TRBV6-3. The listing of 150 to 200 TCR beta chains classed them as cytomegalovirus-associated.

PCR was performed using 60 Vbeta and 13 Jbeta primers. This table comes from immunoSEQ multiplex PCR, and its TCRdb copy is limited to in-frame clones, with some not included. The sample includes about 95,000 clones, roughly 82% of them seen just once. V shed 3 bases, J shed 5 bases, and the junction held 10 bases outside the gene matches. Germline V gene data show CDR1 as SEHNR and CDR2 as FQNEAQ (reference sequence). The CDR3 covers 16 residues. The chain employs TRBV7-9 and TRBJ2-5; 9 bases line up with TRBD1. The sequenced sample was PBMCs. This TCR was recovered from a man under 40 in good health and CMV-seropositive. CDR3 amino acids: CASSLDRGFLKETQYF. CDR3 bases: TGTGCCAGCAGCTTGGACAGGGGATTCCTTAAGGAGACCCAGTACTTC.